This is a list of T cell receptor beta chains from one sample in a study of shared clonotypes between healthy human individuals. Here immunoSEQ multiplex PCR was the method, and the copy in TCRdb shows in-frame clones only, minus some. The sample lists millions of clones; about 93% were seen once. The sequencing input was naive CD8+ T cells from PBMCs. These receptors originate from a man aged 18 to 30 in good health. Some clones in this sample may be carry-over from other donors' samples. Each CDR3 is given with its conserved first and last residue.

v_gene: TRBV6-1
len: 14
CDR3aa: CASRGGKYTDTQYF

v_gene: TRBV5-1
len: 15
CDR3aa: CASSLDYTGANVLTF

v_gene: TRBV7-2
len: 18
CDR3aa: CASSLEWTSGRARETQYF

v_gene: TRBV11-1
len: 17
CDR3aa: CASSSASGSRSYNEQFF

v_gene: TRBV7-9
len: 14
CDR3aa: CASSPGTAAYEQYF

v_gene: TRBV27
len: 16
CDR3aa: CASGACVRDRGYEQYF

v_gene: TRBV9
len: 16
CDR3aa: CASSLKGTAVEDTQYF

v_gene: TRBV27
len: 13
CDR3aa: CASSLSGRYGYTF

v_gene: TRBV7-9
len: 16
CDR3aa: CASSLVIDAANYGYTF

v_gene: TRBV27
len: 13
CDR3aa: CASSNRGFAEAFF

v_gene: TRBV5-1
len: 15
CDR3aa: CASRGTVSSMDTQYF

v_gene: TRBV19
len: 12
CDR3aa: CASSMGGWGLAF

v_gene: TRBV4-1
len: 16
CDR3aa: CASSQTHRGQTYEQYF

v_gene: TRBV27
len: 16
CDR3aa: CASSRGTGEVVYEQYF

v_gene: TRBV10-2
len: 14
CDR3aa: CASREDSATGELFF

v_gene: TRBV20-1
len: 11
CDR3aa: CSARVHHEQYF

v_gene: TRBV5-6
len: 17
CDR3aa: CASSLGDRALYQETQYF

v_gene: TRBV27
len: 14
CDR3aa: CASSFLAGAHEQYF

v_gene: TRBV6-5
len: 15
CDR3aa: CASSQMLAAWNEQFF

v_gene: TRBV6-1
len: 17
CDR3aa: CASSEPGDREGVSPLHF

v_gene: TRBV27
len: 17
CDR3aa: CASSFRTVSSGANVLTF

v_gene: TRBV14
len: 15
CDR3aa: CASSPGDSSTDTQYF

v_gene: TRBV30
len: 12
CDR3aa: CAWIQHPYEQYF

v_gene: TRBV13
len: 14
CDR3aa: CASGQDRVPDTQYF

v_gene: TRBV11-2
len: 18
CDR3aa: CASSLRGKQGIDGGELFF

v_gene: TRBV2
len: 14
CDR3aa: CASSDTGTYTEAFF

v_gene: TRBV2
len: 11
CDR3aa: CASSEYNEQFF

v_gene: TRBV11-2
len: 18
CDR3aa: CASSLYGTTHGGGTEAFF

v_gene: TRBV13
len: 13
CDR3aa: CASSSRGTAPPTF

v_gene: TRBV25-1
len: 14
CDR3aa: CASSPPSGYNEQFF

v_gene: TRBV11-2
len: 16
CDR3aa: CASSLRGRSSTDTQYF

v_gene: TRBV11-2
len: 14
CDR3aa: CASRGGSGANVLTF

v_gene: TRBV27
len: 16
CDR3aa: CANPSTREPSRDTIYF

v_gene: TRBV28
len: 16
CDR3aa: CASSWTGERGPYEQYF

v_gene: TRBV4-1
len: 15
CDR3aa: CASSQVQGAEYGYTF

v_gene: TRBV18
len: 15
CDR3aa: CASSPPTITHYGYTF

v_gene: TRBV28
len: 16
CDR3aa: CASSGQGEKNTGELFF

v_gene: TRBV2
len: 17
CDR3aa: CASSEARGYTGLTEAFF

v_gene: TRBV7-2
len: 14
CDR3aa: CASSPAEGQETQYF

v_gene: TRBV5-5
len: 12
CDR3aa: CASSLSGMGYTF

v_gene: TRBV6-5
len: 14
CDR3aa: CASSYQGPPYGYTF

v_gene: TRBV7-9
len: 18
CDR3aa: CASSLSSGRFLSSYEQYF

v_gene: TRBV9
len: 13
CDR3aa: CASSPGGDLAAFF

v_gene: TRBV27
len: 16
CDR3aa: CASSLGAEGSSYEQYF

v_gene: TRBV7-8
len: 19
CDR3aa: CASSRTGVGLAGAYNEQFF

v_gene: TRBV5-4
len: 13
CDR3aa: CASSLNRNYGYTF

v_gene: TRBV20-1
len: 11
CDR3aa: CSAMSGTSEYF

v_gene: TRBV4-1
len: 16
CDR3aa: CASSQEEGVADNEQFF

v_gene: TRBV25-1
len: 13
CDR3aa: CASSGRGWAEAFF

v_gene: TRBV11-2
len: 18
CDR3aa: CASSSSHILQGASYEQYF

v_gene: TRBV28
len: 15
CDR3aa: CASTKPSTGTQPQHF

v_gene: TRBV4-3
len: 17
CDR3aa: CASSQFSSGSPYNEQFF